This entry lists 9 T cell receptor beta chains sequenced from one sample in a study of patients and donors after allogeneic stem cell transplantation. Each CDR3 protein gets one entry after TCRdb re-called the RT-PCR reads with MiXCR. The repertoire holds about 410,000 distinct CDR3 sequences, with approximately 16% as singletons. Material: blood, either unsorted or a sorted T cell fraction (not recorded which). The receptors were sampled from a human donor who was either an allogeneic HSCT recipient or a stem cell or donor lymphocyte infusion donor (not recorded which). It is not recorded whose cells these are; they may come from a transplant donor.

This clonotype appeared a few times. The chain has TRBV20-1 and TRBJ2-7; 15 bases line up with TRBD2. CDR1 and CDR2 (germline): DFQATT, SNEGSKA (reference sequence). Trimming took 6 bases from V and 4 from J; bases not matched to a gene: 4. The CDR3 is made up of 14 amino acids. The CDR3 sequence: CSARTSGGGYEQYF. The CDR3 coding sequence is TGCAGTGCAAGGACTAGCGGGGGGGGGTACGAGCAGTACTTC.

V and J are TRBV7-9 and TRBJ2-4; D gene unclear. Germline V gene sequence: CDR1 SEHNR, CDR2 FQNEAQ (reference sequence). This CDR3 has 14 amino acids. Between the trimmed V and J ends, which lost 4 bases and 0 bases, there was a span of 7 bases. CDR3 DNA sequence: TGTGCCAGCAGCTCTCAGGAAGCCAAAAACATTCAGTACTTC. Translated: CASSSQEAKNIQYF. Variable domain in full (rest from reference TRBV7-9 and TRBJ2-4): DTGVSQNPRHKITKRGQNVTFRCDPISEHNRLYWYRQTLGQGPEFLTYFQNEAQLEKSRLLSDRFSAERPKGSFSTLEIQRTEQGDSAMYLCASSSQEAKNIQYFGAGTRLSVL.

This clonotype occurred a few times. The chain links TRBV29-1 to TRBJ2-5; D ambiguous. This CDR3 is 13 amino acids long. Per germline, CDR1 SQVTM and CDR2 ANQGSEA. V lost 4 bases to trimming and J lost 7 bases, with 16 bases between them. CDR3 protein: CSVGRRSDGTQYF. CDR3 in DNA: TGCAGCGTTGGTAGACGGAGCGATGGGACCCAGTACTTC.

This clonotype was found many times. This chain connects TRBV4-3 to TRBJ1-4; 9 nucleotides agree with TRBD1. From germline, CDR1 is LGHNA and CDR2 YSLEER. With V trimmed by 4 bases and J by 8 bases, 8 bases remained unmatched. This CDR3 region has 15 residues. DNA of the CDR3: TGCGCCAGCAGCCGTAACCGGGACAGGGTCGAAAAACTGTTTTTT. Translation: CASSRNRDRVEKLFF.

This clonotype was detected ten times or more. This chain connects TRBV15 to TRBJ1-2; D not certain. There are 12 residues in the CDR3. Trimming pared 2 bases from V and 5 bases from J, leaving 6 bases between. CDR1 LNHNV and CDR2 YYDKDF come from the germline V gene (reference sequence). The CDR3 loop is CATSRTTYGYTF. The CDR3 DNA sequence: TGTGCCACCAGCAGAACAACATATGGCTACACCTTC. Full variable domain (rest looked up from reference TRBV15 and TRBJ1-2): DAMVIQNPRYQVTQFGKPVTLSCSQTLNHNVMYWYQQKSSQAPKLLFHYYDKDFNNEADTPDNFQSRRPNTSFCFLDIRSPGLGDTAMYLCATSRTTYGYTFGSGTRLTVV.

This clonotype was detected ten times or more. The gene calls are TRBV20-1 and TRBJ1-5; D remains ambiguous. V was trimmed by 6 bases and J by 2 bases, leaving 17 bases between them. This CDR3 contains 15 residues. The germline V gene has CDR1 DFQATT and CDR2 SNEGSKA (reference sequence). CDR3 residues: CSAKLFQVGNQPQHF. The CDR3 nucleotides are TGCAGTGCAAAACTATTCCAAGTGGGCAATCAGCCCCAGCATTTT.

The rearrangement links TRBV12-3 or TRBV12-4 to TRBJ1-6; D remains unclear. The CDR3 has 12 residues. The V and J ends lost 6 bases and 7 bases respectively, with 7 bases between them. CDR3 in amino acids: CASSTRNSPLHF. As DNA, the CDR3 is TGTGCCAGCAGCACTCGGAATTCACCCCTCCACTTT.

The V and J genes are TRBV6-2 or TRBV6-3 and TRBJ2-7; D gene ambiguous. Germline loops: CDR1 MNHEY, CDR2 SVGEGT. The CDR3 loop spans 13 amino acids. Trimming stripped 0 bases from V and 3 bases from J, with 6 bases between. The CDR3 bases are TGTGCCAGCAGTTACTCCCGGTTCTACGAGCAGTACTTC. Its protein is CASSYSRFYEQYF.

In its sample, this clonotype was seen a few times. The chain recombines TRBV30 with TRBJ2-7; D not certain. Germline V gene data show CDR1 as GTSNPN and CDR2 as SVGIG (reference sequence). Trimming left V 2 bases short and J 6 bases short, with 8 bases between. There are 11 residues in the CDR3. The CDR3 region is CAWSQGGEQYF. CDR3 bases: TGTGCCTGGAGTCAAGGTGGCGAGCAGTACTTC.